A single sample is the source of the 11 T cell receptor beta chains below, sequenced in a study of blood T cells in healthy people across ages. The second PCR ran roughly 7 to 12 cycles with a sample-barcoded 5' primer and J-beta primers. TCRdb re-called the 5' RACE reads through MiXCR, storing one row per CDR3 protein. Of 910,000 or so distinct CDR3 sequences in the sample, roughly 47% were seen once. Sample: blood. Receptors originate from a woman aged 60 to 75 in good health.

This clonotype came up many times. The chain uses TRBV6-5 and TRBJ2-7, with unresolved D. Trimming took 8 bases from V and 4 from J, leaving 12 bases between them. The V gene's germline CDR1 is MNHEY and CDR2 SVGAGI. The CDR3 totals 12 residues. The CDR3 DNA reads TGTGCCAGCGTGGGCTTGGGATACGAGCAGTACTTC. It specifies CASVGLGYEQYF.

V gene TRBV4-1 combines with J gene TRBJ1-5; weak D call: TRBD1 (5 bases). The CDR3 covers 16 residues. Germline V gene lookup returns CDR1 MGHRA and CDR2 YSYEKL. Trimming removed 0 bases at V and 6 bases at J, with 15 bases between. CDR3 protein: CASSQDSGEGSQPQHF. The CDR3 DNA reads as TGCGCCAGCAGCCAAGATTCGGGGGAAGGGAGTCAGCCCCAGCATTTT.

The DNA of the CDR3 is TGCGCCAGCAGGTCCGGGACAGGGGTTTACAATGAGCAGTACTTC. It yields the protein CASRSGTGVYNEQYF. The rearrangement joins TRBV4-1 to TRBJ2-5, with TRBD1 identical over 10 bases. V was pared by 6 bases and J by 11 bases, with 15 bases of the junction left unmatched. CDR1 and CDR2 (germline): MGHRA, YSYEKL. The CDR3 totals 15 residues.

The chain recombines TRBV20-1 with TRBJ2-4; D is perhaps TRBD2 (6 bases). The last part of the DNA fits TRBJ2-7 better; the J call may be wrong. This CDR3 spans 15 amino acids. In germline, CDR1 is DFQATT, CDR2 SNEGSKA (reference sequence). This CDR3 reads CSARDIPGGTYEQYF. The DNA for the CDR3 is TGCAGTGCTAGAGACATCCCCGGAGGGACCTACGAGCAGTACTTC.

This clonotype turned up a few times. The CDR3 sequence: CASSPLTGAIQYF. For the CDR3, the DNA is TGTGCCAGCAGCCCACTTACAGGGGCCATTCAGTACTTC. The chain joins TRBV3-1 to TRBJ2-4; TRBD1 aligns across 7 bases. Germline CDR1 LGHDT, CDR2 YNNKEL (reference sequence). There are 13 residues in the CDR3. V lost 4 bases and J lost 9; bases outside the gene matches: 6.

Concerning this clonotype itself: A read error is possible here, since a much larger clone lies one base away. J is TRBJ1-1 and V is TRBV3-1; the match to TRBD1 covers 8 bases. The CDR3 contains 14 residues. V gave up 1 base and J gave up 5 bases; unmatched junction bases: 3. The V gene's germline CDR1 is LGHDT and CDR2 YNNKEL (reference sequence). The CDR3 loop is CASSQGQGKTEAFF. In DNA, the CDR3 is TGTGCCAGCAGCCAAGGACAGGGGAAGACTGAAGCTTTCTTT.

The rearrangement links TRBV4-1 to TRBJ2-1; weak D call: TRBD1 (6 bases). The J call may not be correct, given that the DNA end is closer to TRBJ2-7. This CDR3 has 19 residues. Germline assignment: CDR1 MGHRA and CDR2 YSYEKL. CDR3: CASSHRPTGPRGSYNEQYF. The CDR3 coding sequence is TGCGCCAGCAGCCATCGCCCGACAGGACCGAGGGGCTCCTACAATGAGCAGTACTTC.

This clonotype was seen a few times. The chain employs TRBV29-1 and TRBJ2-7; TRBD1 matches at 8 bases. J was trimmed by 2 bases and V by 7 bases; bases with no gene match: 1. CDR1 and CDR2 from the germline V gene are SQVTM and ANQGSEA. The CDR3 spans 11 residues. The CDR3 region has the DNA TGCAGCGCACAGGGGGCCTACGAGCAGTACTTC. Translation: CSAQGAYEQYF.

CDR3 bases: TGTGCCAGCAGACCGACAGGGGGCTACATTCAGTACTTC. Protein sequence: CASRPTGGYIQYF. The genes are TRBV28 and TRBJ2-4, with TRBD1 matching over 10 bases. This CDR3 spans 13 amino acids. V lost 6 bases, J lost 8 bases, and 4 bases stayed unmatched. Germline V lookup: CDR1 MDHEN, CDR2 SYDVKM.

The V gene is TRBV4-1, the J gene TRBJ1-4; D unclear. The CDR3 totals 15 residues. Germline loops: CDR1 MGHRA, CDR2 YSYEKL. The V gene lost 4 bases and the J gene lost 3 bases, with 12 bases spanning the gap. CDR3 protein: CASSPIFLANEKLFF. The DNA for the CDR3 is TGCGCCAGCAGCCCCATATTCCTGGCTAATGAAAAACTGTTTTTT.

The V call is TRBV4-1, the J call TRBJ2-5, with D perhaps TRBD2 (5 bases). The J call is uncertain, as TRBJ2-7 better fits the DNA end. This CDR3 spans 13 amino acids. The V gene's germline CDR1 is MGHRA and CDR2 YSYEKL. This chain's CDR3 is CASSPNGLPEQYF. In nucleotides, the CDR3 is TGCGCCAGCAGCCCGAACGGACTGCCCGAGCAGTACTTC.